This T cell receptor (beta chain) was identified during a study of shared clonotypes between healthy human individuals. Study at large: A couple of women and three men aged 18 to 49 made up the donors.

It was across several immunoSEQ plates that each subset's genomic DNA was evenly split. Profiling relied on immunoSEQ multiplex PCR, and the TCRdb table lists in-frame clones only, not all of them. Here the sample spans about 2.4 million clones, around nine tenths being singletons. V was cut by 2 bases and J by 15 bases, with 17 bases left in between. Germline CDR1 and CDR2: SQVTM and ANQGSEA. This CDR3 contains 12 residues. In regard to this clone: Its specificity is unknown.

General study results and limits: It was the non-shared clonotypes that had lower generation probabilities than clonotypes shared by all four donors.

The sequence was collected from a man younger than 30 in good health. The sample consisted of naive CD4+ T cells sorted from blood. Subset in this sample: CD45RA+ positively selected. This chain joins TRBV29-1 and TRBJ2-4, with D perhaps given as TRBD1 or TRBD2 (5 bases each). CDR3 sequence: CSVEQRDGRRYF. The CDR3 DNA reads TGCAGCGTTGAACAAAGGGACGGCCGTCGGTACTTC.